This entry lists 15 T cell receptor beta chains sequenced from one sample in a study of vaccination and CD4 T cells after COVID-19. The study sequenced cultured CD4+ T cell DNA using the Oncomine TCR Beta short-read assay. TCRdb re-called the PCR reads with MiXCR, one entry per CDR3 protein. This table holds some 7,000 distinct CDR3 sequences, 73% found once. No cognate antigen is known for these TCRs. The treatment is: approximately 10-day PBMC culture with coronavirus spike peptide pools or control peptides (ViraFEST assay). Sequenced: CD4+ T cells from blood, cultured in vitro. Every receptor here comes from a human donor who had recovered from COVID-19.

The V and J genes are TRBV7-9 and TRBJ2-7, with TRBD2 matching over 12 bases. J gave up 5 bases and V 7 bases, and 6 bases lay outside the gene matches. From germline, CDR1 is SEHNR and CDR2 FQNEAQ (reference sequence). The CDR3 runs 14 residues. The CDR3 nucleotides are TGTGCCAGCACCAGACTAGCGGGAGTCAACGAGCAGTACTTC. It specifies CASTRLAGVNEQYF.

This clonotype is large. The CDR3 protein is CASSQGLPGRGSGYTF. The CDR3, as DNA: TGTGCCAGCAGCCAAGGCCTCCCGGGCAGGGGGAGCGGCTACACCTTC. The V gene is TRBV14, the J gene TRBJ1-2, with 7 positions matching TRBD1. This CDR3 comprises 16 residues. J gave up 8 bases and V 1 base, and 13 bases lay outside the gene matches. Germline loops: CDR1 SGHDN, CDR2 FVKESK.

CDR3 protein: CSASPGRSGNTIYF. In DNA, the CDR3 is TGCAGTGCTAGTCCCGGCCGCTCTGGAAACACCATATATTTT. The chain employs TRBV20-1 and TRBJ1-3, with unresolved D. V dropped 3 bases and J dropped 0 bases, with 9 bases sitting between them. Germline V gene sequence: CDR1 DFQATT, CDR2 SNEGSKA (reference sequence). The CDR3 spans 14 residues.

The genes are TRBV20-1 and TRBJ1-5, with D perhaps TRBD1 (5 bases). Trimming took off 8 bases at V and 6 bases at J, with 17 bases between the two ends. This CDR3 is built from 13 residues. The V gene's germline CDR1 is DFQATT and CDR2 SNEGSKA (reference sequence). In DNA form, the CDR3 reads TGCAGTACGACGGGGGGTGGATTTCAGCCCCAGCATTTT. Its translation: CSTTGGGFQPQHF.

V gene TRBV28 combines with J gene TRBJ1-2; D is ambiguous. Germline V gene lookup returns CDR1 MDHEN and CDR2 SYDVKM. Trimming took 3 bases from V and 4 from J, leaving 6 bases between them. This CDR3 is built from 12 residues. The CDR3 region is CASSLWAYGYTF. CDR3 in DNA: TGTGCCAGCAGTTTGTGGGCCTATGGCTACACCTTC.

The J gene is TRBJ1-5, the V gene TRBV20-1; D perhaps matches TRBD1 (5 bases). V dropped 6 bases and J dropped 4 bases, with 16 bases sitting between them. The germline gives CDR1 DFQATT, CDR2 SNEGSKA (reference sequence). The CDR3 is 14 residues long. Here the CDR3 reads CSAWRQYGNQPQHF. CDR3 DNA: TGCAGTGCGTGGAGACAGTATGGAAATCAGCCCCAGCATTTT.

This chain uses TRBV20-1 with TRBJ2-7, with a possible D match to TRBD1 (6 bases). The CDR3 covers 14 residues. The germline V gene encodes CDR1 DFQATT and CDR2 SNEGSKA (reference sequence). Trimming took off 0 bases at V and 2 bases at J, with 11 bases between the two ends. The CDR3 reads CSARDLQGPYEQYF. As DNA, the CDR3 is TGCAGTGCTAGAGATCTACAGGGTCCCTACGAGCAGTACTTC.

The chain carries TRBV30 and TRBJ2-3; tentative D call: TRBD2 (6 bases). In germline, CDR1 is GTSNPN, CDR2 SVGIG (reference sequence). Trimming shortened V by 2 bases and J by 6 bases, and 12 bases separated the two germline ends. The CDR3 is made up of 13 amino acids. This CDR3 reads CAWSRSGVDTQYF. DNA for the CDR3: TGTGCCTGGAGTAGGTCGGGGGTGGATACGCAGTATTTT.

By its share, this clonotype is medium-sized. This chain connects TRBV20-1 to TRBJ1-3, with D unclear. With 1 base removed from V and 4 bases from J, the gap between germline ends came to 14 bases. This CDR3 is 15 amino acids long. Germline loops: CDR1 DFQATT, CDR2 SNEGSKA (reference sequence). As DNA, the CDR3 is TGCAGTGCTAGAGGGGCCTTGGACCTGGGAAACACCATATATTTT. It yields the protein CSARGALDLGNTIYF.

This clonotype is labeled medium-sized (0.01 to 0.1%). V gene TRBV6-2 or TRBV6-3 combines with J gene TRBJ1-6; D might be TRBD1 (5 bases). CDR3 size: 15 residues. The germline gives CDR1 MNHEY, CDR2 SVGEGT. The V gene lost 4 bases and the J gene lost 7 bases, with 14 bases spanning the gap. This chain's CDR3 is CASSSSGLHNSPLHF. Here the CDR3 DNA reads TGTGCCAGCAGTTCGTCGGGACTCCACAATTCACCCCTCCACTTT.

V and J are TRBV7-2 and TRBJ2-1; possibly TRBD1 or TRBD2 for D (5 bases each). The germline V gene has CDR1 SGHTA and CDR2 FQGNSA. The V end lost 4 bases, the J end lost 11 bases, and 12 bases lay between the germline ends. This CDR3 spans 12 amino acids. In nucleotides, the CDR3 is TGTGCCAGCAGCTCTCCACCGGGACAGCAGTTCTTC. Translation: CASSSPPGQQFF.

This clonotype was counted between two and nine times. The genes are TRBV28 and TRBJ2-7, with 10 positions matching TRBD1. V lost 4 bases to trimming and J lost 7 bases; unmatched junction nucleotides: 16. The CDR3 runs to 17 residues. Germline V lookup: CDR1 MDHEN, CDR2 SYDVKM. The CDR3 nucleotides read TGTGCCAGCAGTTCTCGGGACAGGGGTCTGTCTGCTTCGGAGCAGTACTTC. This gives the protein CASSSRDRGLSASEQYF.

This rearrangement joins TRBV5-1 to TRBJ1-2; a weak D match, TRBD1 (6 bases). Germline CDR1 is SGHRS and CDR2 is YFSETQ. CDR3 length equals 13 residues. The V end lost 4 bases, the J end lost 4 bases, and 11 bases lay between the germline ends. CDR3 bases: TGCGCCAGCAGCCGCGAGGGGGGCTATGGCTACACCTTC. Residues: CASSREGGYGYTF.

CDR3 DNA: TGTGCCAGCAGCTTAACGGCGGGAGGGGGCACAGATACGCAGTATTTT. This encodes CASSLTAGGGTDTQYF. The rearrangement links TRBV7-3 to TRBJ2-3, with 9 bases that match TRBD2. The junction had 2 bases not matched to a gene; V was cut back by 0 bases and J by 1 base. Germline assignment: CDR1 SGHTA and CDR2 FQGTGA. CDR3 length: 16 residues.

V and J are TRBV28 and TRBJ1-2; D ambiguous. Germline CDR1 reads MDHEN; CDR2 reads SYDVKM. V gave up 5 bases and J gave up 8 bases, with 21 bases separating them. The CDR3 sequence is 15 residues long. As DNA, the CDR3 is TGTGCCAGCAGTCGAATCCCGGTTTCAAATCGCGGCTACACCTTC. Protein product: CASSRIPVSNRGYTF.